Listed below are T cell receptor beta chains from one sample, sequenced in a study of blood T cells in healthy people across ages. TCRdb itself ran the 5' RACE reads through MiXCR, one entry per CDR3 protein. In the table there are 780,000 or so distinct CDR3 sequences, roughly 50% of which are singletons. Sequences were obtained from blood. The receptors stem from a man older than 75 in good health. The CDR3 runs from the conserved cysteine through the conserved F or W. Each record gives: V gene, CDR3 length, J gene, D gene, clone size, CDR3 protein, CDR3 DNA. A D gene is named only where the DNA matches it firmly. Expanded clones get a size class; other rows say once, few or many, or leave the size out.

TRBV30,13,TRBJ2-5,TRBD2,NA,CAWSAGGPETQYF,TGTGCCTGGAGTGCGGGGGGGCCGGAGACCCAGTACTTC
TRBV11-2,18,TRBJ2-4,TRBD2,NA,CASRPIRGGKLAKNIQYF,TGTGCCAGCAGACCTATCCGGGGAGGGAAACTAGCCAAAAACATTCAGTACTTC
TRBV12-3/TRBV12-4,15,TRBJ2-3,NA,few,CASSLGQGNTDTQYF,TGTGCCAGCAGTTTAGGGCAGGGAAACACAGATACGCAGTATTTT
TRBV6-1,13,TRBJ2-6,NA,NA,CASSDPGANVLTF,TGTGCCAGCAGTGATCCTGGGGCCAACGTCCTGACTTTC
TRBV29-1,13,TRBJ2-5,NA,NA,CSVRDSRVLEQYF,TGCAGCGTCCGGGACTCGCGCGTCCTTGAGCAGTACTTC
TRBV11-1,16,TRBJ2-7,NA,many,CASSPRGASSYNEQYF,TGTGCCAGCAGCCCACGGGGCGCTAGCTCCTACAATGAGCAGTACTTC
TRBV20-1,14,TRBJ2-7,TRBD1,few,CSANNPGQGNEQYF,TGCAGTGCTAACAACCCGGGACAGGGGAACGAGCAGTACTTC
TRBV5-1,16,TRBJ2-1,TRBD2,NA,CASSPRLSGTYNEQFF,TGCGCCAGCAGCCCCCGACTTAGCGGGACTTACAATGAGCAGTTCTTC
TRBV5-1,14,TRBJ2-1,TRBD1,NA,CASSLNTGVNEQFF,TGCGCCAGCAGCCTAAATACAGGGGTCAATGAGCAGTTCTTC
TRBV11-2,17,TRBJ2-7,TRBD1,NA,CASSLGGGTGGFYEQYF,TGTGCCAGCAGCTTAGGGGGGGGGACAGGGGGCTTCTACGAGCAGTACTTC
TRBV28,15,TRBJ1-1,NA,NA,CASSRLDGRRTEAFF,TGTGCCAGCAGTCGCCTAGATGGCAGGCGGACTGAAGCTTTCTTT
TRBV7-8,14,TRBJ2-7,TRBD1,NA,CASSFGQVGYEQYF,TGTGCCAGCAGCTTCGGACAGGTCGGATACGAGCAGTACTTC
TRBV20-1,12,TRBJ1-3,NA,NA,CSARTAGNTIYF,TGCAGTGCTAGGACCGCCGGAAACACCATATATTTT
TRBV20-1,15,TRBJ2-1,TRBD2,few,CSARDPGLGPNEQFF,TGCAGTGCTAGAGACCCGGGACTAGGGCCCAATGAGCAGTTCTTC
TRBV3-1,15,TRBJ2-5,NA,NA,CASSLAGDGQETQYF,TGTGCCAGCAGCCTGGCAGGGGATGGCCAAGAGACCCAGTACTTC
TRBV20-1,15,TRBJ2-1,NA,NA,CSAAVRGPTYNEQFF,TGCAGTGCCGCCGTGCGGGGGCCAACCTATAATGAGCAGTTCTTC
TRBV7-6,16,TRBJ2-5,NA,NA,CASSHPFDGVQETQYF,TGTGCCAGCAGCCATCCCTTTGATGGCGTTCAAGAGACCCAGTACTTC
TRBV3-1,14,TRBJ2-3,NA,NA,CASSQGRGDRGAYF,TGTGCCAGCAGCCAAGGCCGCGGTGACAGAGGCGCGTATTTT
TRBV2,15,TRBJ2-7,NA,NA,CASSELVGGSYEQYF,TGTGCCAGCAGTGAACTAGTGGGAGGCTCCTACGAGCAGTACTTC
TRBV4-1,14,TRBJ2-1,NA,many,CASSQYVRGSEQFF,TGCGCCAGCAGCCAATATGTCAGAGGCAGTGAGCAGTTCTTC
TRBV9,17,TRBJ2-3,NA,NA,CASSVAGGSGGPDTQYF,TGTGCCAGCAGCGTAGCCGGCGGGAGTGGGGGGCCAGATACGCAGTATTTT
TRBV11-2,15,TRBJ2-7,TRBD2,NA,CASGAGTSGIYEQYF,TGTGCCAGTGGGGCCGGGACTAGCGGGATATACGAGCAGTACTTC
TRBV29-1,11,TRBJ2-7,NA,NA,CSVVGAYEQYF,TGCAGCGTTGTTGGGGCCTACGAGCAGTACTTC
TRBV27,16,TRBJ2-1,NA,NA,CASSSAGEDSYNEQFF,TGTGCCAGCAGTTCCGCCGGGGAGGACTCCTACAATGAGCAGTTCTTC
TRBV5-1,16,TRBJ2-1,NA,few,CASSLVRGTARNEQFF,TGCGCCAGCAGCTTGGTACGGGGGACAGCTCGCAATGAGCAGTTCTTC
TRBV24-1,14,TRBJ1-5,NA,NA,CATSTGFRNQPQHF,TGTGCCACCAGTACAGGGTTCCGCAATCAGCCCCAGCATTTT
TRBV7-9,14,TRBJ2-3,NA,few,CASSSKVFTDTQYF,TGTGCCAGCAGCTCCAAGGTATTCACAGATACGCAGTATTTT
TRBV11-2,19,TRBJ2-3,TRBD1,NA,CASSLHAKGAQRVTDTQYF,TGTGCCAGCAGCTTGCACGCGAAGGGGGCGCAGAGGGTCACAGATACGCAGTATTTT
TRBV10-3,16,TRBJ2-1,TRBD2,NA,CAISDPGLAGGNEQFF,TGTGCCATCAGTGACCCGGGACTAGCGGGAGGCAATGAGCAGTTCTTC
TRBV7-2,14,TRBJ2-5,TRBD1,NA,CASSVTGVGETQYF,TGTGCCAGCAGCGTAACAGGGGTCGGCGAGACCCAGTACTTC
TRBV6-5,16,TRBJ2-7,NA,NA,CATSYSSASSPGEQYF,TGTGCCACCAGTTACTCGAGTGCTAGCTCCCCTGGGGAGCAGTACTTC
TRBV3-1,15,TRBJ2-1,TRBD2,NA,CASSHSGGAYNEQFF,TGTGCCAGCAGCCACAGCGGGGGGGCCTACAATGAGCAGTTCTTC
TRBV6-6,13,TRBJ2-1,TRBD1,few,CASRTGGYNEQFF,TGTGCCAGCAGGACAGGGGGCTATAATGAGCAGTTCTTC
TRBV6-1,14,TRBJ2-5,NA,NA,CASSVVQNQETQYF,TGTGCCAGCAGTGTAGTACAGAACCAAGAGACCCAGTACTTC
TRBV29-1,13,TRBJ2-7,TRBD2,NA,CSTSGLSYNEQYF,TGCAGCACTAGCGGACTCTCCTACAATGAGCAGTACTTC
TRBV20-1,16,TRBJ2-1,TRBD2,few,CSARPLLAGADNEQFF,TGCAGTGCTAGACCGCTACTAGCGGGAGCGGACAATGAGCAGTTCTTC
TRBV6-2/TRBV6-3,11,TRBJ2-7,NA,NA,CASNPGSEQYF,TGTGCCAGCAATCCCGGGAGCGAGCAGTACTTC
TRBV12-3/TRBV12-4,12,TRBJ2-5,NA,NA,CASRRLEETQYF,TGTGCCAGCAGAAGACTCGAAGAGACCCAGTACTTC
TRBV5-1,15,TRBJ2-7,NA,few,CASSFPFDSTYEQYF,TGCGCCAGCAGCTTCCCCTTCGACAGCACGTACGAGCAGTACTTC
TRBV5-1,16,TRBJ2-7,NA,NA,CASSSYGGPPNYEQYF,TGCGCCAGCAGCTCTTATGGGGGGCCGCCTAACTACGAGCAGTACTTC
TRBV27,18,TRBJ1-2,TRBD1,few,CASSLSPGGQGTNYGYTF,TGTGCCAGCAGCCTGTCCCCAGGGGGACAGGGTACTAACTATGGCTACACCTTC
TRBV28,15,TRBJ2-5,TRBD2,NA,CASSLLAGGTETQCF,TGTGCCAGCAGTTTATTAGCGGGAGGGACGGAGACCCAGTGCTTC
TRBV5-1,15,TRBJ2-1,TRBD2,NA,CASSLEASGRGEQFF,TGCGCCAGCAGCTTGGAGGCTAGCGGGAGGGGAGAGCAGTTCTTC
TRBV28,13,TRBJ2-2,NA,NA,CASHQTGRNEQFF,TGTGCCAGCCATCAGACGGGGCGGAATGAGCAGTTTTTT
TRBV7-9,17,TRBJ2-6,NA,few,CASSFPRQFSGANVLTF,TGTGCCAGCAGCTTTCCACGACAGTTTTCTGGGGCCAACGTCCTGACTTTC
TRBV18,16,TRBJ2-1,TRBD2,NA,CASSPNLAGGYNEQFF,TGTGCCAGCTCACCCAATCTAGCGGGGGGCTACAATGAGCAGTTCTTC
TRBV20-1,15,TRBJ2-3,NA,NA,CSAGPLSARADTQYF,TGCAGTGCTGGTCCTTTGTCTGCGCGGGCAGATACGCAGTATTTT
TRBV20-1,13,TRBJ1-5,NA,NA,CSARDQNRQPQHF,TGCAGTGCTAGAGATCAGAACAGACAGCCCCAGCATTTT
TRBV6-1,18,TRBJ2-3,TRBD1,once,CASSPYLIKGATHRYAYF,TGTGCCAGCAGCCCCTATCTAATTAAGGGGGCTACGCACAGATACGCGTATTTT
TRBV3-1,15,TRBJ2-7,NA,many,CASSQATQKRLGQYF,TGTGCCAGCAGCCAAGCGACACAGAAGAGGCTTGGGCAGTACTTC
TRBV12-5,15,TRBJ2-7,TRBD1,NA,CASGSPGQGKHEQYF,TGTGCTAGTGGTTCCCCGGGACAGGGAAAACACGAGCAGTACTTC
TRBV20-1,14,TRBJ2-1,NA,NA,CSARAGQAFDEQFF,TGCAGTGCTAGAGCGGGACAAGCCTTTGATGAGCAGTTCTTC